These T cell receptor beta chains were read from a single sample in a study of cytomegalovirus exposure and HLA in healthy donors. Profiling relied on immunoSEQ multiplex PCR, and the TCRdb table lists in-frame clones only, not all of them. Of about 88,000 clones detected, roughly 96% appear once; the ten largest clones hold 0.6% to 0.85%. The material sequenced was PBMCs. The receptors were sampled from a man younger than 30 in good health and CMV-seronegative. Both conserved end residues are part of each CDR3. The D gene is left open where the match is weak. Clone size is shown for a subset of rows, as once, few, many or a class of expanded clone.

TRBJ1-5	-	-	14	TRBV6-6	CASSDFGGIGSQHF	TGTGCCAGCAGTGATTTCGGCGGGATTGGGTCCCAGCATTTT
TRBJ1-2	once	-	13	TRBV11-3	CASSGQNNYGYTF	TGTGCCAGCAGTGGACAGAATAACTATGGCTACACCTTC
TRBJ1-1	-	-	14	TRBV5-1	CASSADSMNTEAFF	TGCGCCAGCAGCGCGGACAGCATGAACACTGAAGCTTTCTTT
TRBJ2-5	once	-	15	TRBV5-1	CASSRTLSSQETQYF	TGCGCCAGCAGCCGGACACTTTCTTCTCAAGAGACCCAGTACTTC
TRBJ1-1	-	TRBD1	15	TRBV14	CASSPLRGHDTEAFF	TGTGCCAGCAGCCCTCTCAGGGGGCATGACACTGAAGCTTTCTTT
TRBJ2-1	-	TRBD2	15	TRBV10-3	CAIRGTSGSLYEQFF	TGTGCCATCAGGGGGACTAGCGGGAGTCTCTATGAGCAGTTCTTC
TRBJ1-1	-	-	12	TRBV30	CAWSVSDTEAFF	TGTGCCTGGAGTGTGAGTGACACTGAAGCTTTCTTT
TRBJ1-2	-	TRBD1	13	TRBV30	CAWSKQGAHGYTF	TGTGCCTGGAGTAAACAGGGGGCGCATGGCTACACCTTC
TRBJ2-7	-	TRBD1	14	TRBV28	CASSRTGTGYEQYF	TGTGCCAGCAGCCGTACCGGGACAGGCTACGAGCAGTACTTC
TRBJ1-2	-	-	13	TRBV19	CASSISGQYGYTF	TGTGCCAGTAGTATATCCGGACAGTATGGCTACACCTTC
TRBJ2-2	-	TRBD2	17	TRBV5-5	CASTTWTSGLNTGELFF	TGTGCCAGCACCACCTGGACTAGCGGGTTGAACACCGGGGAGCTGTTTTTT
TRBJ1-2	-	-	16	TRBV7-2	CASSERRRVSPGGYTF	TGTGCCAGCAGCGAGAGACGTCGGGTATCCCCGGGTGGCTACACCTTC
TRBJ2-3	-	-	15	TRBV19	CASSMGPGSTDTQYF	TGTGCCAGTAGTATGGGGCCCGGGAGCACAGATACGCAGTATTTT
TRBJ1-5	-	-	13	TRBV30	CAWTGEVSQPQHF	TGTGCCTGGACAGGGGAAGTATCTCAGCCCCAGCATTTT